This T cell receptor (beta chain) emerged from a study of blood T cell repertoires in COVID-19. Study in general: Sites across the United States, Italy and Spain contributed samples from acute and convalescent COVID-19.

The CDR3 is 13 residues long. V lost 0 bases and J lost 7, with 9 bases in between. Germline CDR1 MNHNS, CDR2 SASEGT. This table comes from immunoSEQ multiplex PCR, and its TCRdb copy is limited to in-frame clones, with some not included. This sample has 80,000 to 95,000 clones; around nine tenths occur once, and the top ten carry roughly 3.5%. Material for sequencing was peripheral blood. The sequence was obtained from a woman aged 70 to 79 with acute or convalescent COVID-19. The chain carries TRBV6-1 and TRBJ1-2; no reliable D call. The DNA for the CDR3 is TGTGCCAGCAGTGAAGCGCCACAGCTTGGCTACACCTTC. This gives the protein CASSEAPQLGYTF.